A selection of T cell receptor beta chains follows, all from one sample in a study of cytomegalovirus exposure and HLA in healthy donors. Profiling relied on immunoSEQ multiplex PCR, and the TCRdb table lists in-frame clones only, not all of them. The sample contains 150,000 to 190,000 clones, roughly 82% of which appear only once. Sample: PBMCs. Receptors were obtained from a woman between 45 and 60 years old in good health and CMV-seropositive. Both conserved end residues are part of each CDR3. The D gene is left open where the match is weak. A row's size may be missing; if present it is once, few, many or a size class.

CDR3 length	J gene	V gene	clone size	D gene	CDR3 DNA	CDR3 protein
15	TRBJ2-7	TRBV7-9	few	TRBD2	TGTGCCAGCAGCTCACTAGCGGGGGTGTCCTACGAGCAGTACTTC	CASSSLAGVSYEQYF
20	TRBJ2-3	TRBV7-6	-	TRBD2	TGTGCCAGCAGCCCCAGGCACGGACTAGCGGGGGAGACCCGCACAGATACGCAGTATTTT	CASSPRHGLAGETRTDTQYF
16	TRBJ2-3	TRBV7-9	few	TRBD2	TGTGCCAGCAGCTCCGGACTAGCGGGGCAGGGAGATACGCAGTATTTT	CASSSGLAGQGDTQYF
14	TRBJ1-2	TRBV5-1	-	-	TGCGCCAGCAGCCCAGCGGCGGCAGGGGATGGCTACACCTTC	CASSPAAAGDGYTF
16	TRBJ1-2	TRBV2	-	TRBD1	TGTGCCAGCGCGATCCTTCACAGGGGAGGTCCGCGGGGCTACACCTTC	CASAILHRGGPRGYTF
14	TRBJ1-5	TRBV2	-	-	TGTGCCAGCAGCGGAACAGGTAGCAATCAGCCCCAGCATTTT	CASSGTGSNQPQHF
16	TRBJ1-3	TRBV4-2	-	-	TGTGCCAGCAGCCAAAGCGGGGCCAGCTCTGGAAACACCATATATTTT	CASSQSGASSGNTIYF
15	TRBJ2-1	TRBV7-9	-	TRBD1	TGTTCCAGCAGCTTACCGGGACAGGGGGCTAATGAGCAGTTCTTC	CSSSLPGQGANEQFF
14	TRBJ2-7	TRBV9	-	-	TGTGCCAGCAGCGTAGGGGTGGAGCCCTACGAGCAGTACTTC	CASSVGVEPYEQYF
16	TRBJ2-2	TRBV5-1	-	-	TGCGCCAGCAGCTTCGCGACTCAGCCGAACACCGGGGAGCTGTTTTTT	CASSFATQPNTGELFF
14	TRBJ2-1	TRBV5-4	-	TRBD2	TGTGCCAGCAGCTTTAGCGGGCCATACAATGAGCAGTTCTTC	CASSFSGPYNEQFF
12	TRBJ2-3	TRBV2	-	-	TGTGCCAGCAGGGGGACAACCGATACGCAGTATTTT	CASRGTTDTQYF
14	TRBJ1-1	TRBV19	-	-	TGTGCCAGTAGAGACGGACAGCTTAACACTGAAGCTTTCTTT	CASRDGQLNTEAFF
14	TRBJ2-2	TRBV6-5	-	-	TGTGCCAGCAAAGATCTGGGGCGGACCGGGGAGCTGTTTTTT	CASKDLGRTGELFF
13	TRBJ2-1	TRBV7-9	-	-	TGTGCCAGCAGCTTAGGGCAGCGCAATGAGCAGTTCTTC	CASSLGQRNEQFF
12	TRBJ2-7	TRBV5-1	once	TRBD1	TGCGCCAGCAGTCGGGACAGCTACGAGCAGTACTTC	CASSRDSYEQYF
15	TRBJ1-1	TRBV19	-	-	TGTGCCAGTAGTTATCATAAGGGACATTACACTGAAGCTTTCTTT	CASSYHKGHYTEAFF
15	TRBJ1-2	TRBV30	few	TRBD1	TGTGCCTGGAGGTTCTCCCGACAGGGCTACTATGGCTACACCTTC	CAWRFSRQGYYGYTF
15	TRBJ1-2	TRBV5-6	-	TRBD1	TGTGCCAGCAGCTTGGGCGGACAGGGGGTTATTGGCTACACCTTC	CASSLGGQGVIGYTF
11	TRBJ2-1	TRBV12-5	-	-	TGTGCTAGTGGCTCCCGCAATGAGCAGTTCTTC	CASGSRNEQFF
13	TRBJ2-7	TRBV27	-	-	TGTGCCAGCAGTTTAGGACAGTCCTACGAGCAGTACTTC	CASSLGQSYEQYF
15	TRBJ1-2	TRBV5-6	-	-	TGTGCCAGCAGCTTGTTTCAGAGGGGGGGTTATGGCTACACCTTC	CASSLFQRGGYGYTF
14	TRBJ1-2	TRBV19	few	-	TGTGCCAGTAGTATAGCCAGGGCAGGGTCTGGCTACACCTTC	CASSIARAGSGYTF
12	TRBJ2-3	TRBV7-2	-	-	TGTGCCAGCAGCCAGGATTCACATACGCAGTATTTT	CASSQDSHTQYF
16	TRBJ2-3	TRBV15	-	TRBD2	TGTGCCACCAGCAAAAGGACTAGCGGCCTCACAGATACGCAGTATTTT	CATSKRTSGLTDTQYF
18	TRBJ1-1	TRBV2	few	TRBD1	TGTGCCAGCGTGGTGGGACCGGGACAGGGGCTGAAGGACACTGAAGCTTTCTTT	CASVVGPGQGLKDTEAFF
13	TRBJ2-1	TRBV27	-	-	TGTGCCAGCAGTTCGACACTCTACAATGAGCAGTTCTTC	CASSSTLYNEQFF
14	TRBJ2-1	TRBV19	-	-	TGTGCCAGTAGTATCGTTGGGGGGGGCGATGAGCAGTTCTTC	CASSIVGGGDEQFF
13	TRBJ1-1	TRBV30	-	-	TGTGCTTGGAGTCGTAGTGGGAACACTGAAGCTTTCTTT	CAWSRSGNTEAFF
13	TRBJ1-1	TRBV5-1	-	-	TGCGCCAGCAGCTTGGAAGCCCACACTGAAGCTTTCTTT	CASSLEAHTEAFF
13	TRBJ1-2	TRBV6-1	-	TRBD1	TGTGCCAGCAGGGTCCAGGGGGCTGGTGGCTACACCTTC	CASRVQGAGGYTF
15	TRBJ2-5	TRBV9	-	-	TGTGCCAGCAGCGTAGAAGTGGGGCCCCAAGAGACCCAGTACTTC	CASSVEVGPQETQYF
15	TRBJ1-6	TRBV19	-	-	TGTGCCAGTAGTGTTGACGCCGACTGGGGGGCACCCCTCCACTTT	CASSVDADWGAPLHF
14	TRBJ1-2	TRBV5-1	-	TRBD1	TGCGCCAGCAGCTCTGCAGGGGGAAACTATGGTTACACCTTC	CASSSAGGNYGYTF
15	TRBJ1-5	TRBV6-1	-	-	TGTGCCAGCAGTGAGCTTGATGGGGCTTATCAGCCCCAGCATTTT	CASSELDGAYQPQHF
11	TRBJ2-7	TRBV20-1	-	TRBD2	TGCAGTGCTAGCGGGGGGGCCGAGCAGTACTTC	CSASGGAEQYF
14	TRBJ2-2	TRBV6-5	-	TRBD1	TGTGCCAGCAGAAGACAGGGACGAGGCGGGGAGCTGTTTTTT	CASRRQGRGGELFF
14	TRBJ1-1	TRBV7-2	-	-	TGTGCCAGCAGCTTAGCGATGAGCTACACTGAAGCTTTCTTT	CASSLAMSYTEAFF
14	TRBJ2-2	TRBV7-9	-	-	TGTTCCAGCAGCCCGGACGGGGACACCGGGGAGCTGTTTTTT	CSSSPDGDTGELFF
15	TRBJ2-7	TRBV5-4	-	-	TGTGCCAGCAGCTCCTCGCCCGGGACTCAATACGAGCAGTACTTC	CASSSSPGTQYEQYF
12	TRBJ1-2	TRBV6-1	-	-	TGTGCCAGCAGCCACACAGGGAGCGGCTACACCTTC	CASSHTGSGYTF
14	TRBJ2-7	TRBV10-3	once	-	TGTGCCATCAGTGACTTGGGCGTCGCCTACGAGCAGTACTTC	CAISDLGVAYEQYF
14	TRBJ1-5	TRBV7-8	-	-	TGTGCCAGCAGCTTACCAGGGGTTAATCAGCCCCAGCATTTT	CASSLPGVNQPQHF
14	TRBJ1-2	TRBV4-3	-	-	TGCGCCAGCAGCCAAGTCCCCCCTGAGTATGGCTACACCTTC	CASSQVPPEYGYTF
12	TRBJ2-1	TRBV29-1	few	-	TGCAGCGTCCGGGACTCTATCAATGAGCAGTTCTTC	CSVRDSINEQFF
13	TRBJ1-2	TRBV30	-	TRBD1	TGTGCCTGGAGTGTTTCAGGGGGCTATGGCTACACCTTC	CAWSVSGGYGYTF
19	TRBJ2-6	TRBV5-6	-	TRBD2	TGTGCCAGCAGCTTCTCAGCGGGGGGCTCCTTCTCTGGGGCCAACGTCCTGACTTTC	CASSFSAGGSFSGANVLTF
14	TRBJ1-2	TRBV2	few	-	TGTGCCAGCAGTGATATCATGGGCTACTATGGCTACACCTTC	CASSDIMGYYGYTF
15	TRBJ2-4	TRBV13	-	-	TGTGCCAGCAGTTCCGGGGGTCTAGCCAAAAACATTCAGTACTTC	CASSSGGLAKNIQYF
15	TRBJ2-7	TRBV5-6	-	TRBD1	TGTGCCAGCAGCCTACGACAGGGGGTGTTCTACGAGCAGTACTTC	CASSLRQGVFYEQYF
15	TRBJ2-5	TRBV5-8	-	TRBD1	TGTGCCAGCAGATTGGGACAGGGGGCAATGGAGACCCAGTACTTC	CASRLGQGAMETQYF
15	TRBJ1-5	TRBV23-1	-	-	TGCGCCAGCAGTCGCCCCGAAAGGGGGAATCAGCCCCAGCATTTT	CASSRPERGNQPQHF
14	TRBJ2-1	TRBV9	once	-	TGTGCCAGCAGCGCCCCGCGATCGAACAATGAGCAGTTCTTC	CASSAPRSNNEQFF
18	TRBJ2-3	TRBV4-1	few	TRBD2	TGCGCCAGCAGCCAAGATAGAACTAGCGGGGCGGGTGGGGATACGCAGTATTTT	CASSQDRTSGAGGDTQYF
14	TRBJ2-7	TRBV1	once	-	TGCACCAGCAGTCCGGAGATCCTTGTCAATCAGCAGTACTTC	CTSSPEILVNQQYF
14	TRBJ2-7	TRBV5-1	-	TRBD1	TGCGCCAGCAGCGCGGGACAGGGCCGCCACGAGCAGTACTTC	CASSAGQGRHEQYF
15	TRBJ1-1	TRBV19	once	-	TGTGCCAGTACCCGGGATTACCGCGGGGGCACTGAAGCTTTCTTT	CASTRDYRGGTEAFF